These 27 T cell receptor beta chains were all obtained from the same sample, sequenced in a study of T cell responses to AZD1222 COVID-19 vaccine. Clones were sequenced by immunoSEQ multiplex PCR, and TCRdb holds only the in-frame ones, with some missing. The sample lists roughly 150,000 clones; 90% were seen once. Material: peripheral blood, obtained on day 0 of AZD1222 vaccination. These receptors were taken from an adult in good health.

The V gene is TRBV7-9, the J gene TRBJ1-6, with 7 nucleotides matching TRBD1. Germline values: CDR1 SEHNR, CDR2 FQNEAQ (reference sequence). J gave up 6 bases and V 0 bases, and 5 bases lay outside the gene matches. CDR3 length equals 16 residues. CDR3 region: CASSLAWDSPNSPLHF. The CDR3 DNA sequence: TGTGCCAGCAGCTTAGCATGGGACAGTCCTAATTCACCCCTCCACTTT.

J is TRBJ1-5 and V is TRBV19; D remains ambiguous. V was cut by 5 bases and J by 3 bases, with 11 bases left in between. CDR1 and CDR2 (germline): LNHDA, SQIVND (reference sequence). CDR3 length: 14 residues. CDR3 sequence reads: CASSRKVANQPQHF. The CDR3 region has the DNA TGTGCCAGTAGTCGGAAGGTGGCCAATCAGCCCCAGCATTTT.

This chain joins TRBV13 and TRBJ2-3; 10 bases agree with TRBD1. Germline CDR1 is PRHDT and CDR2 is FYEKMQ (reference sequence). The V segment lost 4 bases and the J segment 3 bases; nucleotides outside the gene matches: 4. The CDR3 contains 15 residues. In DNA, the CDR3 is TGTGCCAGCAGCTCGACAGGGGGCTTAACAGATACGCAGTATTTT. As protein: CASSSTGGLTDTQYF.

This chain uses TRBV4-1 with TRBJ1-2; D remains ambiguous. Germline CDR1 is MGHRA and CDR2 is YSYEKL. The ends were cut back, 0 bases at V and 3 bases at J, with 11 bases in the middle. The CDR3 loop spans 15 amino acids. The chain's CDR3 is CASSQELGRDYGYTF. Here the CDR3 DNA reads TGCGCCAGCAGCCAAGAGTTGGGTCGTGACTATGGCTACACCTTC.

The CDR3 loop is CASSLAPRDEQFF. CDR3 nucleotides: TGTGCCAGCAGCTTAGCTCCTAGAGATGAGCAGTTCTTC. V usage is TRBV7-2 and J usage is TRBJ2-1; no reliable D call. V was trimmed by 0 bases and J by 8 bases, leaving 8 bases between them. Germline CDR1 is SGHTA and CDR2 is FQGNSA. This CDR3 has 13 residues.

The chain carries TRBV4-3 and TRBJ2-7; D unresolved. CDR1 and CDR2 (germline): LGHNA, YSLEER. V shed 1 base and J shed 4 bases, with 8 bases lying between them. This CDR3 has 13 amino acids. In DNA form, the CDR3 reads TGCGCCAGCAGCCAAGGTGGGCCTTACGAGCAGTACTTC. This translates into CASSQGGPYEQYF.

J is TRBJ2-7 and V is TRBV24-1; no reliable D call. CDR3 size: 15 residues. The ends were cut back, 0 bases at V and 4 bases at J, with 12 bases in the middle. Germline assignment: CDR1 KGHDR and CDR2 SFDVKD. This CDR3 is CATSDLGDTTYEQYF. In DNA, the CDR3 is TGTGCCACCAGTGATTTGGGGGATACAACTTACGAGCAGTACTTC.

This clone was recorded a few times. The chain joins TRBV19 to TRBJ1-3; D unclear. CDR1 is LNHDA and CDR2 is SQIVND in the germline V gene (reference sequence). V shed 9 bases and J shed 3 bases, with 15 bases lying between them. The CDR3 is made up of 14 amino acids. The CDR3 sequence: CASLPGIYGNTIYF. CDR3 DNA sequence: TGTGCCAGCCTCCCAGGCATCTATGGAAACACCATATATTTT.

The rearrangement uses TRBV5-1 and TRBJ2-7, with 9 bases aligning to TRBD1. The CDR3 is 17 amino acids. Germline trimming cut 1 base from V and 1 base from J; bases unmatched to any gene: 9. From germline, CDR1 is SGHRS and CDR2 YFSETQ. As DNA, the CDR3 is TGCGCCAGCAGCTTGTTCCCGAGGGACAGGGCATCCTACGAGCAGTACTTC. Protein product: CASSLFPRDRASYEQYF.

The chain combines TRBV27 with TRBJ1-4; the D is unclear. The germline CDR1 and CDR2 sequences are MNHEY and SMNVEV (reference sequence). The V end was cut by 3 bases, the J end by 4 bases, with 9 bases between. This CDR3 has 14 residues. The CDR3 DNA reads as TGTGCCAGCAGTTTGGCAGACCATAATGAAAAACTGTTTTTT. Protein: CASSLADHNEKLFF.

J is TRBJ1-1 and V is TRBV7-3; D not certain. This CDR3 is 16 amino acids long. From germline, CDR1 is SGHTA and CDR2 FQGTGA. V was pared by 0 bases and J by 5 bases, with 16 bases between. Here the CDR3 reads CASSLTLAGTGTEAFF. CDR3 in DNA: TGTGCCAGCAGCTTAACGTTGGCAGGAACTGGTACTGAAGCTTTCTTT.

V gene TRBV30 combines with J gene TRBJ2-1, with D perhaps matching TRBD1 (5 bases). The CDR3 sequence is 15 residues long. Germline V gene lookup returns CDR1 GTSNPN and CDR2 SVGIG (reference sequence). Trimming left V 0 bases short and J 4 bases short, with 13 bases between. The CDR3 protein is CAWSVTPKGYNEQFF. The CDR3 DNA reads TGTGCCTGGAGTGTTACACCCAAGGGGTACAATGAGCAGTTCTTC.

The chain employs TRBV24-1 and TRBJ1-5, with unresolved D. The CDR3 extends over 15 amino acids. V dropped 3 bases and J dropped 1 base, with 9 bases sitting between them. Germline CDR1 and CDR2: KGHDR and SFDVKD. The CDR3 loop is CATSDRLESNQPQHF. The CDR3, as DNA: TGTGCCACCAGTGATCGACTGGAGAGCAATCAGCCCCAGCATTTT.

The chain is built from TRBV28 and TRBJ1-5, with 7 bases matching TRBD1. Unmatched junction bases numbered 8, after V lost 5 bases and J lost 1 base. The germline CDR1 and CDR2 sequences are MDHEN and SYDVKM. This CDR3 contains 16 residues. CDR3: CASSHPQTGSNQPQHF. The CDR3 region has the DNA TGTGCCAGCAGTCACCCTCAGACAGGGAGCAATCAGCCCCAGCATTTT.

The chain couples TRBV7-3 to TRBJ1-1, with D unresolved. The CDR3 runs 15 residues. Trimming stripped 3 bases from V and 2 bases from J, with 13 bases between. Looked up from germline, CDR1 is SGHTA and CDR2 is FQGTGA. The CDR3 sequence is CASSLPGIYNTEAFF. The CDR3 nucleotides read TGTGCCAGCAGCTTGCCCGGGATTTACAACACTGAAGCTTTCTTT.

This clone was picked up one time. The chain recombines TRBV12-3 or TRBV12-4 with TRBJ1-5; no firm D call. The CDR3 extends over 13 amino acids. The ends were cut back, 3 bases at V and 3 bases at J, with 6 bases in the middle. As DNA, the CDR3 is TGTGCCAGCAGTTTCGGGTACAATCAGCCCCAGCATTTT. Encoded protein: CASSFGYNQPQHF.

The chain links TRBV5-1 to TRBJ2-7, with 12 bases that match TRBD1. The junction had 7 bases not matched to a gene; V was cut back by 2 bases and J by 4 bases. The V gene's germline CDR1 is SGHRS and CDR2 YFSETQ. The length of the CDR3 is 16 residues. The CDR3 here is CASSFFGTGGDYEQYF. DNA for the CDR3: TGCGCCAGCAGCTTCTTCGGGACAGGGGGCGATTACGAGCAGTACTTC.

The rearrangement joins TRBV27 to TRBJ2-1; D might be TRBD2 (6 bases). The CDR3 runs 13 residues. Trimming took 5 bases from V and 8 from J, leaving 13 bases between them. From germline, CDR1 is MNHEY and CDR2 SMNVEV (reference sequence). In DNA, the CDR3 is TGTGCCAGCAGTCCGGGACTGGGCGATGAGCAGTTCTTC. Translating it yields CASSPGLGDEQFF.

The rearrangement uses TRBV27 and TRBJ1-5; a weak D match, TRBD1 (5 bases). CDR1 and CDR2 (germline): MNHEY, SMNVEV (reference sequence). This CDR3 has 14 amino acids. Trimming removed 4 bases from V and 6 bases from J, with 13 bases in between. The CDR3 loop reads CASSSGLLSQPQHF. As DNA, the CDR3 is TGTGCCAGCAGTTCGGGACTTCTTTCTCAGCCCCAGCATTTT.

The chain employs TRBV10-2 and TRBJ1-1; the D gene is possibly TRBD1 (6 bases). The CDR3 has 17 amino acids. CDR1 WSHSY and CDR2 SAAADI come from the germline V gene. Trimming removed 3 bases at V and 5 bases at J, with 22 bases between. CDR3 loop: CASSDRGRGGQRTEAFF. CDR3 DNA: TGCGCCAGCAGTGACCGGGGCCGGGGGGGGCAAAGAACTGAAGCTTTCTTT.

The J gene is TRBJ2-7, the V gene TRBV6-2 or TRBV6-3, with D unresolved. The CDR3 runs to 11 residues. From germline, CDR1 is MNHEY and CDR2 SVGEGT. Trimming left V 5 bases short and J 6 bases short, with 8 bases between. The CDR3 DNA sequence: TGTGCCAGCAGTGCTTCGTCCGAGCAGTACTTC. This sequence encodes CASSASSEQYF.

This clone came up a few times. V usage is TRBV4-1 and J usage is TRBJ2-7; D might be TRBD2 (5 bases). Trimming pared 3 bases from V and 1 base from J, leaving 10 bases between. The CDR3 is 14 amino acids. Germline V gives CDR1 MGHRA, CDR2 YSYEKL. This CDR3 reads CASSHWTGSYEQYF. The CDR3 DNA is TGCGCCAGCAGCCACTGGACTGGTTCCTACGAGCAGTACTTC.

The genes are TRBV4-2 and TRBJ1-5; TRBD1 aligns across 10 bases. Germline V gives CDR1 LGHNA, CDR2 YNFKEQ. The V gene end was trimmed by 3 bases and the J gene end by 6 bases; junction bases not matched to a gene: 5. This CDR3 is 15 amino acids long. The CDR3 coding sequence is TGTGCCAGCAGCCAGGGACAGGGGACTTTTCAGCCCCAGCATTTT. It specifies CASSQGQGTFQPQHF.

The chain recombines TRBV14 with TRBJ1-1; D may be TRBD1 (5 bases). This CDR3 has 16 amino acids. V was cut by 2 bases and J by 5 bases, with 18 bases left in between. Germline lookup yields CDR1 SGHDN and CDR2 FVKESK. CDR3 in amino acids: CASSQILKGALTEAFF. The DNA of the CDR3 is TGTGCCAGCAGCCAAATCTTAAAAGGGGCGTTAACTGAAGCTTTCTTT.

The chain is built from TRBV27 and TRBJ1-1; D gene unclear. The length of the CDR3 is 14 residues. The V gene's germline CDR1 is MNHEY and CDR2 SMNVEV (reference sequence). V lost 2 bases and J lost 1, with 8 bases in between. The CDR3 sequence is CASSLGQANTEAFF. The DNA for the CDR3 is TGTGCCAGCAGTTTAGGTCAGGCGAACACTGAAGCTTTCTTT.

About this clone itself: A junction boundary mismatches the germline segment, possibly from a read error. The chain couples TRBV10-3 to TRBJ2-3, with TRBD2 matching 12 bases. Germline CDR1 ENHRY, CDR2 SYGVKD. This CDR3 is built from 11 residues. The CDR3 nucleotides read TGTGCCATCAGCACCGGGACTAGCGGGTTTTTT. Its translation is CAISTGTSGFF.

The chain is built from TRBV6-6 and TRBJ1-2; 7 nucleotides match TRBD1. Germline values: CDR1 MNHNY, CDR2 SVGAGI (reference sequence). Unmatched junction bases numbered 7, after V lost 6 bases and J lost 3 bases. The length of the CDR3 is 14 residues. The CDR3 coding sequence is TGTGCCAGCAGCCGTGCCGGGACAGACTATGGCTACACCTTC. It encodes CASSRAGTDYGYTF.